This T cell receptor (beta chain) emerged from a study of shared clonotypes between healthy human individuals. Execution of the assay was at deep level. Measured with immunoSEQ multiplex PCR; TCRdb has only the in-frame clones, and not every one. The sample lists about 2.5 million clones, roughly 92% occurring once. CDR3 length: 11 residues. Trimming removed 3 bases from V and 6 bases from J, with 5 bases in between. From germline, CDR1 is SGDLS and CDR2 YYNGEE. This sequence joins TRBV9 and TRBJ2-3; D call uncertain. The TCR sequence derives from a man aged 18 to 29 in good health. Some clones in this sample may be carry-over from other donors' samples. The specimen was naive CD4+ T cells from PBMCs. Subset described: CD45RA+ positively selected. The CDR3 sequence is CASSAEDTQYF. The CDR3 region has the DNA TGTGCCAGCAGCGCGGAGGATACGCAGTATTTT.